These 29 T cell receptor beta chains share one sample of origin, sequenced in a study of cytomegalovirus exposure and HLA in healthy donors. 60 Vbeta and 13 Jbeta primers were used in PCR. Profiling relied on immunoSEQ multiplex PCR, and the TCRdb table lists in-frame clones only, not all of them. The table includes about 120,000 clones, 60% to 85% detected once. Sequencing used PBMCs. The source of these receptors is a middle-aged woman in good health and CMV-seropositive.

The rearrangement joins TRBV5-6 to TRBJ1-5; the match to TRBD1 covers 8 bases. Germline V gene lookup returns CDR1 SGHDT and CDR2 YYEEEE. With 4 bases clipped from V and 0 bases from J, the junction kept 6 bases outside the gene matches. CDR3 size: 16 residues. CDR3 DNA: TGTGCCAGCAGCCCAGGGGGCCCTAATAGCAATCAGCCCCAGCATTTT. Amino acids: CASSPGGPNSNQPQHF.

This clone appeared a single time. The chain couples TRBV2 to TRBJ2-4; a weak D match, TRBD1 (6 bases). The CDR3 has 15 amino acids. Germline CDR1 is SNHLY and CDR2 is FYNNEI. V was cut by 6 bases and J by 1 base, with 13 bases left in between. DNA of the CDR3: TGTGCCAGCAGGCCCGCAGGGGCGGCCAAAAACATTCAGTACTTC. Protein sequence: CASRPAGAAKNIQYF.

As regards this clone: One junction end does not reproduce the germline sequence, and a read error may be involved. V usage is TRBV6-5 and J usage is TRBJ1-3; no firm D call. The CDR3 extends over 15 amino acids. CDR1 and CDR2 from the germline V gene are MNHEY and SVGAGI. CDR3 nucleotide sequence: TGTGCCAGCAGTAGAGCCGGGGAAGCTGGAAGCACCATATATTTT. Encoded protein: CASSRAGEAGSTIYF.

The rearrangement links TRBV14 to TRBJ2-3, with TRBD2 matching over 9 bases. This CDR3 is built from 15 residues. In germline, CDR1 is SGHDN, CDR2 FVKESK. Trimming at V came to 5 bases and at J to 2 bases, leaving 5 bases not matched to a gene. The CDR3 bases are TGTGCCAGCAGCTATAGCGGGAGTAACACAGATACGCAGTATTTT. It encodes CASSYSGSNTDTQYF.

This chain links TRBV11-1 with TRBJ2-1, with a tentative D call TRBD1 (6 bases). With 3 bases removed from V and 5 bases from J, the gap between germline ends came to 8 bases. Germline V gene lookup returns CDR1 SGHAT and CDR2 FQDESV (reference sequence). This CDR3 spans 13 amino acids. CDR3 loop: CASSFHRDNEQFF. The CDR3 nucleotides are TGTGCCAGCAGCTTTCACAGGGACAATGAGCAGTTCTTC.

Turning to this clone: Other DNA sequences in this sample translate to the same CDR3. The CDR3 DNA sequence: TGTGCCAGCAGTTCAGGGGTCGGCTACACCTTC. Its translation is CASSSGVGYTF. The chain links TRBV6-5 to TRBJ1-2; TRBD1 is a possible D gene (6 bases). Germline V gene sequence: CDR1 MNHEY, CDR2 SVGAGI. The CDR3 length is 11 residues. With 4 bases removed from V and 8 bases from J, the gap between germline ends came to 8 bases.

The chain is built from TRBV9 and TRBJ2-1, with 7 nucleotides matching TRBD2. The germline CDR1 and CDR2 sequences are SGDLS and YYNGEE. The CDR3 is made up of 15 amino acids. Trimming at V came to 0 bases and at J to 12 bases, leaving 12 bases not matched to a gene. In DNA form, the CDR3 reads TGTGCCAGCAGCGTAGATTTTGCGACTGGCGGGGGGCAGTTCTTC. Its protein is CASSVDFATGGGQFF.

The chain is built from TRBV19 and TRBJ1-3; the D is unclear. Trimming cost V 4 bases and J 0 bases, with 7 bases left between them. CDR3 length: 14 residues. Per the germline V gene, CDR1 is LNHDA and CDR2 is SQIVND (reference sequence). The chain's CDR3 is CASSSGRSGNTIYF. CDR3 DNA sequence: TGTGCCAGTAGTAGCGGTCGCTCTGGAAACACCATATATTTT.

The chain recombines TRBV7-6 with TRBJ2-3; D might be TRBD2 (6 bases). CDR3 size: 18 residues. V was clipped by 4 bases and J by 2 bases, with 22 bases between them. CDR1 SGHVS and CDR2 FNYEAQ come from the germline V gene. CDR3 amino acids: CASSSGGGGMTLTDTQYF. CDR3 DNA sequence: TGTGCCAGCAGCTCCGGAGGTGGCGGGATGACCCTCACAGATACGCAGTATTTT.

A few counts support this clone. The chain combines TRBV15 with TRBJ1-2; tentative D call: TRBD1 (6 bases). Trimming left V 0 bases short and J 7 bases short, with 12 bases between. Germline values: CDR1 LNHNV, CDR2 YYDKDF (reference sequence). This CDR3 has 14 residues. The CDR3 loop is CATSRDRGSSGYTF. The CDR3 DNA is TGTGCCACCAGCAGAGACAGGGGATCCTCTGGCTACACCTTC. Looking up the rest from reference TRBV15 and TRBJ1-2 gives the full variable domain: DAMVIQNPRYQVTQFGKPVTLSCSQTLNHNVMYWYQQKSSQAPKLLFHYYDKDFNNEADTPDNFQSRRPNTSFCFLDIRSPGLGDTAMYLCATSRDRGSSGYTFGSGTRLTVV.

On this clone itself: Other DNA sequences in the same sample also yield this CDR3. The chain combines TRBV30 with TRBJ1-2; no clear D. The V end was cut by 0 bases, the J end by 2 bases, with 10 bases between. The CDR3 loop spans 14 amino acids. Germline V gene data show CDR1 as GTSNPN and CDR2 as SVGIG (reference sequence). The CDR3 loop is CAWSVLGRNYGYTF. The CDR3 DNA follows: TGTGCCTGGAGTGTACTAGGGCGAAACTATGGCTACACCTTC.

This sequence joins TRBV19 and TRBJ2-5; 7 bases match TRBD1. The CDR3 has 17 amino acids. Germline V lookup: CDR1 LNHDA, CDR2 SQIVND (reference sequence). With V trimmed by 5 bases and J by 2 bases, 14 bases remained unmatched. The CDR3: CASSPVGHTGAQETQYF. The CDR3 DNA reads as TGTGCCAGTAGTCCTGTCGGTCATACAGGGGCGCAAGAGACCCAGTACTTC.

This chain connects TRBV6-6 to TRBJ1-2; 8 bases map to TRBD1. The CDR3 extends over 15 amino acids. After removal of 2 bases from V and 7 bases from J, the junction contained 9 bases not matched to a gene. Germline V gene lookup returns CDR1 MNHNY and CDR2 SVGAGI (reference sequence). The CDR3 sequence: CASSYSGQGAGGYTF. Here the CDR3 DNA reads TGTGCCAGCAGTTACAGTGGGCAGGGGGCAGGTGGCTACACCTTC.

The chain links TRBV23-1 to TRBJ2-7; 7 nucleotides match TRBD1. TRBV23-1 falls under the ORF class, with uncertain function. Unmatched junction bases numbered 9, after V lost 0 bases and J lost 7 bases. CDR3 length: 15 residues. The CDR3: CASSQSTQGVGEQYF. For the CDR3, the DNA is TGCGCCAGCAGTCAATCGACGCAGGGGGTAGGGGAGCAGTACTTC.

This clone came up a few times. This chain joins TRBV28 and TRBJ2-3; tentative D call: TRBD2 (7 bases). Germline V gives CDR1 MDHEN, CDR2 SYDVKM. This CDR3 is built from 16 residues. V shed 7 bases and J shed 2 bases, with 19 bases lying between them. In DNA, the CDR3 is TGTGCCAGCAACCCCACAGGGAGCGGGGACACAGATACGCAGTATTTT. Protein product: CASNPTGSGDTDTQYF.

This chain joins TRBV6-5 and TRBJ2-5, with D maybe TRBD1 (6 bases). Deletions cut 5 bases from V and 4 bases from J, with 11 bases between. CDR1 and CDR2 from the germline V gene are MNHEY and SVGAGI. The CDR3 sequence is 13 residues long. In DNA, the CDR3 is TGTGCCAGCAGTACCCGGGACACAGAGACCCAGTACTTC. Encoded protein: CASSTRDTETQYF.

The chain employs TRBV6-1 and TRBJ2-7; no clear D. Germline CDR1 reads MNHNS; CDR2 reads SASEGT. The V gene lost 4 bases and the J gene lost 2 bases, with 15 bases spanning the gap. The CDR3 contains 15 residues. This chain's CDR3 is CASSGLPSTTYEQYF. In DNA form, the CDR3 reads TGTGCCAGCAGTGGTCTCCCCTCAACAACCTACGAGCAGTACTTC.

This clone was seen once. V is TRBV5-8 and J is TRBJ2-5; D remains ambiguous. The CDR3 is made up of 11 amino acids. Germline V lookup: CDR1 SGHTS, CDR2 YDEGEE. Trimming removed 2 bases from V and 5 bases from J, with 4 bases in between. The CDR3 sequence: CASSFGETQYF. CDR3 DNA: TGTGCCAGCAGCTTCGGGGAGACCCAGTACTTC.

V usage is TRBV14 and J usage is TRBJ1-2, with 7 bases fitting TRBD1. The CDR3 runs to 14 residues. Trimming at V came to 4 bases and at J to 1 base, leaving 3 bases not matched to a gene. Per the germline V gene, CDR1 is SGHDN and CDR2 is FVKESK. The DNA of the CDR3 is TGTGCCAGCAGCCCGGACAGGCTTAACTATGGCTACACCTTC. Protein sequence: CASSPDRLNYGYTF.

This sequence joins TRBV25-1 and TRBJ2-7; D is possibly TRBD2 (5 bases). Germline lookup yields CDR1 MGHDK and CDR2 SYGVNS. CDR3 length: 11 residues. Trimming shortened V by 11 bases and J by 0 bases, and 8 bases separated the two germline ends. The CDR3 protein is CASGFSYEQYF. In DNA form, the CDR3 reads TGTGCCTCGGGGTTCTCCTACGAGCAGTACTTC.

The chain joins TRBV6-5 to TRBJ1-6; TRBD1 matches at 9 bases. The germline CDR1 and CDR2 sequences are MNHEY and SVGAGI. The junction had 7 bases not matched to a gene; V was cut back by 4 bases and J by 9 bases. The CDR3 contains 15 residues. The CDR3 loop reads CASSLGQGRTSPLHF. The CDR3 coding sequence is TGTGCCAGCAGTTTGGGACAGGGAAGAACTTCACCCCTCCACTTT.

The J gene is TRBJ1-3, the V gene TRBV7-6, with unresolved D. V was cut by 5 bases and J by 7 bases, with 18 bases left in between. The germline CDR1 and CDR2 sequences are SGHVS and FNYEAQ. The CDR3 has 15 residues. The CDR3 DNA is TGTGCCAGCAGCCGTGGGAGGTCTCCGGGCAACACCATATATTTT. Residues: CASSRGRSPGNTIYF.

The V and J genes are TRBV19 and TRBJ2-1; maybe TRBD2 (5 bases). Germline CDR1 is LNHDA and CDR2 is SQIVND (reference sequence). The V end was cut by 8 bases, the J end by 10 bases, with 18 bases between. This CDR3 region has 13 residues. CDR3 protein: CASEASRESEQFF. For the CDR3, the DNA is TGTGCCAGTGAGGCTTCGAGGGAATCGGAGCAGTTCTTC.

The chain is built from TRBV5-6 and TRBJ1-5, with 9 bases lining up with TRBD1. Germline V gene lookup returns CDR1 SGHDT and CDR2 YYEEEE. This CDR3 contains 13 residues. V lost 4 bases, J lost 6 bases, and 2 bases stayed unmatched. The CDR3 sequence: CASSGTGSQPQHF. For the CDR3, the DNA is TGTGCCAGCAGCGGGACAGGGAGTCAGCCCCAGCATTTT.

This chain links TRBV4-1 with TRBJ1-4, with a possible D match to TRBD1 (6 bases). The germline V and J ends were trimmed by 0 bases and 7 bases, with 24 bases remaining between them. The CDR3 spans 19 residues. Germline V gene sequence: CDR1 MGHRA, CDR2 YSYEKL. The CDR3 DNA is TGCGCCAGCAGCCAAGATAGGGGGAGCGGGGACCCTAGGCGTGAAAAACTGTTTTTT. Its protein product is CASSQDRGSGDPRREKLFF.

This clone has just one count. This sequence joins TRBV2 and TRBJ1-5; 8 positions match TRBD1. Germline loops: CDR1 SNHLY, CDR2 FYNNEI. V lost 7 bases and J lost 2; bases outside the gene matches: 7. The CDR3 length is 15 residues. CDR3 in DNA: TGTGCCAGCACCACCGACAGGGGAGGCAATCAGCCCCAGCATTTT. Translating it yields CASTTDRGGNQPQHF.

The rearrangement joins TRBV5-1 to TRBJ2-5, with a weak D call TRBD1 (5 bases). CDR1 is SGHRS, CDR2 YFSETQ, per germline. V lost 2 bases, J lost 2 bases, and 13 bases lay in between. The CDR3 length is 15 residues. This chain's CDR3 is CASSFSNRIQETQYF. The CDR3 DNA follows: TGCGCCAGCAGCTTCTCCAACAGGATACAAGAGACCCAGTACTTC.

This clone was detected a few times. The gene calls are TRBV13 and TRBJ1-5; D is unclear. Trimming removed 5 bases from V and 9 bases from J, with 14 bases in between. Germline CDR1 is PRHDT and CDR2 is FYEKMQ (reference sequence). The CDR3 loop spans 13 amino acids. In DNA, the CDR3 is TGTGCCAGCAGCCCGGCGGGTCGAGGGCCCCAGCATTTT. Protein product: CASSPAGRGPQHF.

The DNA for the CDR3 is TGTGCCAGCAGCTTAGAGTATCTTCGGTCTGATACGCAGTATTTT. This codes for CASSLEYLRSDTQYF. The genes are TRBV7-9 and TRBJ2-3, with unresolved D. V was clipped by 1 base and J by 6 bases, with 14 bases between them. There are 15 residues in the CDR3. Germline-derived CDR1 and CDR2 are SEHNR and FQNEAQ (reference sequence). The full variable domain, rest sourced from reference TRBV7-9 and TRBJ2-3, is DTGVSQNPRHKITKRGQNVTFRCDPISEHNRLYWYRQTLGQGPEFLTYFQNEAQLEKSRLLSDRFSAERPKGSFSTLEIQRTEQGDSAMYLCASSLEYLRSDTQYFGPGTRLTVL.